Shown below are 17 T cell receptor beta chains from a single sample sequenced in a study of OX40 agonist ivuxolimab in advanced cancers. TCRdb's copy holds only in-frame clones and misses some; the assay was immunoSEQ multiplex PCR. The sample shows 9,500 to 12,000 clones, about 85% of them seen only once. Sequences were derived from CD4+ or CD8+ T cells sorted from blood, sampled in a trial of the OX40 agonist ivuxolimab. The receptors were gathered from an adult with an advanced solid tumor such as melanoma, head and neck, liver or kidney cancer.

The gene calls are TRBV5-6 and TRBJ1-4; a weak D match, TRBD1 (6 bases). Per germline, CDR1 SGHDT and CDR2 YYEEEE. Trimming removed 2 bases from V and 2 bases from J, with 16 bases in between. This CDR3 contains 17 residues. This CDR3 is CASSFTGRLYTNEKLFF. The CDR3 nucleotides read TGTGCCAGCAGCTTTACAGGGCGGTTGTATACTAATGAAAAACTGTTTTTT.

The V gene is TRBV27, the J gene TRBJ1-1, with a weak D call TRBD1 (5 bases). CDR1 is MNHEY and CDR2 is SMNVEV in the germline V gene (reference sequence). This CDR3 region has 13 residues. V was pared by 5 bases and J by 5 bases, with 12 bases between. The CDR3 DNA is TGTGCCAGCAGTACCCAGGGTGGGACTGAAGCTTTCTTT. This gives the protein CASSTQGGTEAFF.

The V and J genes are TRBV5-1 and TRBJ2-7; D uncertain. Trimming took 0 bases from V and 3 from J, leaving 7 bases between them. This CDR3 comprises 13 residues. In germline, CDR1 is SGHRS, CDR2 YFSETQ. CDR3 DNA: TGCGCCAGCAGCTTGGGGGTGGACTACGAGCAGTACTTC. This encodes CASSLGVDYEQYF.

This clone turned up a few times. The V and J genes are TRBV9 and TRBJ2-5, with D hard to call. There are 16 residues in the CDR3. V was shortened by 0 bases and J by 5 bases, with 17 bases between the two germline ends. CDR1 is SGDLS and CDR2 is YYNGEE in the germline V gene. The CDR3 DNA reads TGTGCCAGCAGCGTAGGGAGAAGGGCATTTGACGAGACCCAGTACTTC. Its protein is CASSVGRRAFDETQYF.

This clone showed up just once. The chain combines TRBV27 with TRBJ1-2; weak D call: TRBD1 (6 bases). The germline V gene encodes CDR1 MNHEY and CDR2 SMNVEV (reference sequence). The CDR3 is made up of 16 amino acids. Trimming stripped 5 bases from V and 4 bases from J, with 20 bases between. CDR3 sequence: CASSMGGGFGGYGYTF. The CDR3 bases are TGTGCCAGCAGTATGGGAGGGGGATTCGGGGGCTATGGCTACACCTTC.

CDR3 sequence: CATSNDRGSGNTIYF. DNA of the CDR3: TGTGCCACCAGCAACGACAGGGGCTCTGGAAACACCATATATTTT. V gene TRBV15 combines with J gene TRBJ1-3, with 8 bases that match TRBD1. V dropped 4 bases and J dropped 0; count of bases not matched to a gene: 2. Germline lookup yields CDR1 LNHNV and CDR2 YYDKDF (reference sequence). CDR3 length equals 15 residues.

The V gene is TRBV15, the J gene TRBJ1-4; 10 nucleotides match TRBD1. Unmatched junction bases numbered 6, after V lost 3 bases and J lost 8 bases. From germline, CDR1 is LNHNV and CDR2 YYDKDF (reference sequence). The CDR3 runs 15 residues. CDR3 region: CATSSRQGAKEKLFF. The CDR3 coding sequence is TGTGCCACCAGCAGCCGACAGGGGGCGAAGGAAAAACTGTTTTTT.

The rearrangement uses TRBV6-1 and TRBJ2-3; 8 bases match TRBD2. Germline CDR1 is MNHNS and CDR2 is SASEGT. The CDR3 covers 16 residues. Losses at the gene ends were 2 bases for V and 2 bases for J; bases not matched to a gene: 6. The CDR3 reads CASSERAGGPTDTQYF. CDR3 DNA: TGTGCCAGCAGTGAAAGGGCGGGGGGACCCACAGATACGCAGTATTTT.

The chain links TRBV18 to TRBJ2-7, with 8 bases lining up with TRBD1. The CDR3 is 16 amino acids. CDR1 is KGHSH, CDR2 LQKENI, per germline. J was trimmed by 4 bases and V by 0 bases; bases with no gene match: 8. The CDR3 loop reads CASSPPLGQGEYEQYF. The CDR3 bases are TGTGCCAGCTCACCACCACTTGGACAGGGAGAATACGAGCAGTACTTC.

The chain carries TRBV6-1 and TRBJ2-7, with D unresolved. Trimming pared 6 bases from V and 2 bases from J, leaving 5 bases between. Per germline, CDR1 MNHNS and CDR2 SASEGT. The CDR3 extends over 11 amino acids. DNA of the CDR3: TGTGCCAGCAGAGCAGCCTACGAGCAGTACTTC. Translation gives CASRAAYEQYF.

V is TRBV11-2 and J is TRBJ1-1; 7 bases line up with TRBD1. This CDR3 has 14 amino acids. CDR1 and CDR2 (germline): SGHAT, FQNNGV. The V gene end was trimmed by 8 bases and the J gene end by 0 bases; junction bases not matched to a gene: 6. This CDR3 reads CASRGDRLNTEAFF. DNA of the CDR3: TGTGCCAGCCGAGGGGACAGACTGAACACTGAAGCTTTCTTT. Combining the CDR3 with reference TRBV11-2 and TRBJ1-1 gives the whole variable domain EAGVAQSPRYKIIEKRQSVAFWCNPISGHATLYWYQQILGQGPKLLIQFQNNGVVDDSQLPKDRFSAERLKGVDSTLKIQPAKLEDSAVYLCASRGDRLNTEAFFGQGTRLTVV.

CDR3 coding DNA: TGTGCCAGCAGCCAGGGGTTGGTGGATAATCAGCCCCAGCATTTT. Protein product: CASSQGLVDNQPQHF. The rearrangement uses TRBV7-9 and TRBJ1-5; a possible D gene is TRBD1 (6 bases). V lost 5 bases and J 4 bases, leaving 15 bases between the germline ends. The CDR3 loop spans 15 amino acids. Germline CDR1 and CDR2: SEHNR and FQNEAQ (reference sequence).

The V gene is TRBV19, the J gene TRBJ1-5; TRBD1 might be the D (6 bases). CDR1 is LNHDA, CDR2 SQIVND, per germline (reference sequence). Trimming stripped 8 bases from V and 0 bases from J, with 14 bases between. This CDR3 is built from 15 residues. CDR3 DNA: TGTGCCAGTTGCTGGGGGGCATATAGCAATCAGCCCCAGCATTTT. Amino acids: CASCWGAYSNQPQHF.

The J gene is TRBJ2-6, the V gene TRBV23-1; the D call may be TRBD1 or TRBD2 (5 bases each). TRBV23-1 is an ORF for which the function is uncertain. The CDR3 consists of 15 residues. Trimming cost V 8 bases and J 3 bases, with 14 bases left between them. The CDR3 DNA reads as TGCGCCAGCGTGGGGGAAGTGGATGGGGCCAACGTCCTGACTTTC. Translation gives CASVGEVDGANVLTF.

This clone was observed once. The chain has TRBV5-4 and TRBJ2-3; D is uncertain. The CDR3 sequence is 16 residues long. Deletions cut 0 bases from V and 4 bases from J, with 15 bases between. The germline V gene encodes CDR1 SGHNT and CDR2 YYREEE (reference sequence). CDR3 amino acids: CASSLVDPARPDTQYF. The CDR3 DNA is TGTGCCAGCAGCTTGGTTGACCCGGCGCGACCAGATACGCAGTATTTT.

This chain joins TRBV5-1 and TRBJ2-5, with D possibly being TRBD1 (5 bases). Trimming removed 5 bases from V and 3 bases from J, with 11 bases in between. Germline V CDR1 and CDR2: SGHRS, YFSETQ. There are 13 residues in the CDR3. CDR3 region: CASRPTVKETQYF. DNA of the CDR3: TGCGCCAGCAGACCGACAGTAAAAGAGACCCAGTACTTC.

The rearrangement joins TRBV5-1 to TRBJ1-1; TRBD1 matches at 7 bases. After removal of 4 bases from V and 1 base from J, the junction contained 10 bases not matched to a gene. The CDR3 has 16 residues. CDR1 and CDR2 from the germline V gene are SGHRS and YFSETQ. CDR3 sequence (DNA): TGCGCCAGCAGCCCGACAACAGGGGCCGAGAACACTGAAGCTTTCTTT. Amino acids: CASSPTTGAENTEAFF.